Here is one TCR beta chain with its context. This record belongs to a study of T cells after somatic rescue of genetic block. Germline CDR1 reads LNHDA; CDR2 reads SQIVND (reference sequence). The CDR3 extends over 15 amino acids. Unmatched junction bases numbered 9, after V lost 7 bases and J lost 2 bases. Profiled with immunoSEQ multiplex PCR; TCRdb holds only in-frame clones, not every one. The top ten clones hold around 21% of a sample with some 14,000 clones, roughly 72% of them seen once. The genes are TRBV19 and TRBJ1-1; 8 bases fit TRBD1. The clonotype originates from a boy aged 5 to 17. The sequencing sample was made of peripheral blood mononuclear cells (PBMCs). The DNA of the CDR3 is TGTGCCAGTATCTTGACAGGGGTTGGAAACACTGAAGCTTTCTTT. Protein sequence: CASILTGVGNTEAFF.